This section outlines one T cell receptor (beta chain) sequence together with its context. Its antigen is currently unknown. The sample comes from a study of cytomegalovirus exposure and HLA in healthy donors. The study, taken as a whole, reports: Sequencing depth roughly uniform across donors was assumed in presence/absence analyses. It was reported in a later analysis that an Asian-associated ancestry cluster showed fewer N-insertions than the approximately 670-donor mean.

This CDR3 contains 12 residues. Per germline, CDR1 SGHVS and CDR2 FNYEAQ. Trimming pared 3 bases from V and 7 bases from J, leaving 7 bases between. The PCR ran on 60 Vbeta and 13 Jbeta primers. TCRdb keeps only in-frame clones here, not all; method: immunoSEQ multiplex PCR. The table shows approximately 290,000 clones, with 80% occurring only once. The source material was PBMCs. V usage is TRBV7-6 and J usage is TRBJ2-1; D gene unclear. The sequence was obtained from a girl under 10 years old in good health and CMV-seronegative. CDR3 sequence (DNA): TGTGCCAGCAGCTTTTCGAGGAATGAGCAGTTCTTC. Translated, it gives CASSFSRNEQFF.